The clone carrying this T cell receptor beta chain has a count of ten or more. Antigen: not known. This CDR3 comprises 12 residues. V was cut by 4 bases and J by 1 base, with 8 bases left in between. Germline CDR1 is DFQATT and CDR2 is SNEGSKA (reference sequence). TCR beta VDJ and CDR3 profiling used genomic DNA as template. One entry per CDR3 protein results from TCRdb running MiXCR on the reads. The repertoire holds approximately 300,000 distinct CDR3 sequences, with around three fifths as singletons. This entry belongs to a study of CD8+CD57+ T cells in acquired aplastic anemia. Study background: Recorded DNA amounts for sorted CD4+ and CD8+ cells had an average of 3.2 ug. General observations from the study: Patients and controls were found to share more than 25 CD8+ CDR3 sequences.

All sequencing subjects had displayed CD8+CD57+ cell expansion on flow cytometry. Each of the patients presented with severe acquired aplastic anemia. This TCR came from a human donor with aplastic anemia. The rearrangement uses TRBV20-1 and TRBJ2-7; possibly TRBD1 for D (6 bases). Sequences were obtained from sorted CD4+, CD8+, or CD8+CD57+ T cells (not recorded which) from PBMCs. The CDR3 here is CSAITGSYEQYF. CDR3 coding DNA: TGCAGTGCTATTACAGGGTCCTACGAGCAGTACTTC.